The entry below gives a single TCR beta chain sequence along with its context. The record originates from a study of shared T cell receptors in the human thymus. Method: immunoSEQ multiplex PCR; TCRdb's copy keeps in-frame clones and lacks some. Here the sample spans hundreds of thousands of clones, around 87% being singletons. This CDR3 has 16 residues. Germline V gene data show CDR1 as MNHEY and CDR2 as SMNVEV (reference sequence). Unmatched junction bases numbered 13, after V lost 1 base and J lost 8 bases. These data were likewise used in another study, on human thymus T cells. That paper notes: In corrective heart surgery, resections were taken, and these provided the thymus tissue. Gene usage (both V and J) appeared biased in thymic and blood repertoires.

Source material: thymocytes. The TCR originated in a boy less than two years old with a congenital heart defect. The chain recombines TRBV27 with TRBJ2-5; the match to TRBD1 covers 7 bases. The DNA of the CDR3 is TGTGCCAGCAGTTTATTCGGGACAGCCGTTCTGTCTACCCAGTACTTC. Translating it yields CASSLFGTAVLSTQYF.